This T cell receptor beta chain was identified during a study of blood T cell repertoires in COVID-19 (dated by TCRdb to the early 2020s). At the level of the whole study: The collaborator samples originated in the United States, Italy and Spain and spanned the acute and convalescent phases of COVID-19. The prospective study material was composed of cDNA or gDNA derived from T cells, B-cell-depleted T cells, or PBMCs. Subjects who had been exposed to COVID-19, were actively infected with it, or had recovered from it provided the deeply sampled blood TCRbeta repertoires that made up the dataset. The repertoires were made available in a free public database intended to serve as a resource for research on the immune response to SARS-CoV-2. The samples were drawn from the first 160 participants of the ongoing ImmuneRACE study and from 1,254 subjects provided by 6 global collaborators. Sample metadata almost always included a de-identified subject ID, COVID-19 status, age in years and sex. Where available, HLA class I and class II types were obtained from metadata supplied by the sample provider rather than from assay-based typing.

From its cysteine to its phenylalanine, the CDR3 spans 15 amino acids. Only CDR3 DNA remains: 45 bases, in frame from the first base. Between the V and J ends, shortened by 1 base and 0 bases respectively, the junction contains 6 bases. Taken from the germline V gene (reference sequence), the CDR1 and CDR2 loops are PRHDT and FYEKMQ. The immunoSEQ Assay, a bias-controlled multiplex PCR, was used to amplify TCRbeta CDR3 regions from genomic DNA. Per the authors' processing: The number of nucleated cells in each sample was estimated from the amplification of reference gene primers within the assay. To quantify the absolute abundance of each unique TCRbeta CDR3 rearrangement, sequence reads were collapsed and filtered. For each sample, productive Simpson clonality was calculated as the square root of Simpson's diversity index over productive rearrangements. TCRdb holds this immuneACCESS table with in-frame rearrangements only. Some clones are missing; in checked studies, unresolved V genes explain under half, and the rest has no known cause. V and J calls plus clone size are reproduced from that table; the DNA served to infer D and trimming. The sample profile shows under 250,000 clones; about four fifths of them were found once. Clones ranked in the top ten supply roughly 1.8% of the sample.

What the study reported, not specific to this receptor: Clinical and demographic metadata were provided uncurated, with the amount varying by source and participant.

This clone was observed once. Which antigen it targets is not known. There are no base qualities to consult, and no much larger clone falls within one base. In the prospective study, participants were about 18 to 95 years old, resided in about two dozen geographic areas of the United States, and were enrolled through a virtual design. Cohort assignment in the prospective study relied on participant-reported clinical history from a screening survey and a study questionnaire. Recovered participants in ImmuneRACE Cohort 3 were defined as having two consecutive negative NP/OP PCR tests, clearance from a healthcare professional, or resolution of symptoms. Each participant in the prospective study had whole blood, serum and a nasopharyngeal or oropharyngeal swab collected by mobile phlebotomists. Participants in the prospective study had the option to provide additional blood draws and questionnaires over a 2-month period. Before DNA extraction, blood samples from the prospective study were shipped at room temperature or frozen.

Recombination linked TRBV13 to TRBJ1-4; no D segment can be confidently identified. Source material: PBMCs or T cells enriched from blood (not recorded which). The clonotype comes from a man aged 60-69 years who had recovered from COVID-19. DNA sequence: TGTGCCAGCAGCTTAGCCGGGACAACTAATGAAAAACTGTTTTTT. This translates into CASSLAGTTNEKLFF. The variable domain in full, with residues beyond the CDR3 obtained from the reference TRBV13 and TRBJ1-4 genes, is AAGVIQSPRHLIKEKRETATLKCYPIPRHDTVYWYQQGPGQDPQFLISFYEKMQSDKGSIPDRFSAQQFSDYHSELNMSSLELGDSALYFCASSLAGTTNEKLFFGSGTQLSVL.